These 14 T cell receptor beta chains share one sample of origin, sequenced in a study of cytomegalovirus exposure and HLA in healthy donors. PCR amplification relied on 60 Vbeta primers (plus 13 Jbeta primers). Produced via immunoSEQ multiplex PCR; TCRdb's table is partial and in-frame only. The table shows more than 45,000 clones, with 80% to 85% occurring only once. Sequencing input: PBMCs. Receptors were obtained from a man between 25 and 39 years old in good health and CMV-seronegative.

This chain joins TRBV19 and TRBJ2-7, with 9 bases lining up with TRBD1. This CDR3 spans 18 amino acids. Germline values: CDR1 LNHDA, CDR2 SQIVND (reference sequence). V gave up 5 bases and J gave up 2 bases; unmatched junction bases: 16. The CDR3 nucleotides read TGTGCCAGTAGTGCCCGAGGGACAGGGAGGCAACTAACCTACGAGCAGTACTTC. Encoded protein: CASSARGTGRQLTYEQYF.

V usage is TRBV4-1 and J usage is TRBJ1-1; 9 bases map to TRBD1. J lost 7 bases, V lost 2 bases, and 8 bases had no gene match. There are 15 residues in the CDR3. Germline assignment: CDR1 MGHRA and CDR2 YSYEKL. CDR3 nucleotides: TGCGCCAGCAGCCAACTTGGGACAGGGCCCGATGAAGCTTTCTTT. It codes for CASSQLGTGPDEAFF.

This sequence joins TRBV6-1 and TRBJ1-4; D perhaps matches TRBD1 (6 bases). The CDR3 is 17 residues long. CDR1 and CDR2 (germline): MNHNS, SASEGT. V lost 1 base to trimming and J lost 6 bases, with 18 bases between them. CDR3 protein: CASSEVGWAGADEKLFF. The CDR3, as DNA: TGTGCCAGCAGTGAAGTGGGGTGGGCGGGGGCCGATGAAAAACTGTTTTTT.

The chain has TRBV5-4 and TRBJ2-3, with D possibly being TRBD2 (6 bases). This CDR3 is built from 16 residues. V was cut by 4 bases and J by 0 bases, with 15 bases left in between. Germline CDR1 and CDR2: SGHNT and YYREEE (reference sequence). CDR3 sequence: CASSQKRVQSTDTQYF. CDR3 sequence (DNA): TGTGCCAGCAGCCAAAAGCGGGTACAAAGCACAGATACGCAGTATTTT. The whole variable domain, remainder taken from reference TRBV5-4 and TRBJ2-3, is ETGVTQSPTHLIKTRGQQVTLRCSSQSGHNTVSWYQQALGQGPQFIFQYYREEENGRGNFPPRFSGLQFPNYSSELNVNALELDDSALYLCASSQKRVQSTDTQYFGPGTRLTVL.

With respect to this clone: An end of the junction does not agree with germline; a read error may underlie this. The CDR3 sequence is CAGRVHLMNTQYF. The CDR3 nucleotides are TGCGCAGGGAGGGTCCATTTGATGAATACGCAGTATTTT. The chain joins TRBV30 to TRBJ2-3; 7 bases are a match to TRBD2. The CDR3 loop spans 13 amino acids. Germline CDR1 reads GTSNPN; CDR2 reads SVGIG (reference sequence). Full variable domain (rest looked up from reference TRBV30 and TRBJ2-3): SQTIHQWPATLVQPVGSPLSLECTVEGTSNPNLYWYRQAAGRGLQLLFYSVGIGQISSEVPQNLSASRPQDRQFILSSKKLLLSDSGFYLCAGRVHLMNTQYFGPGTRLTVL.

The V call is TRBV6-5, the J call TRBJ2-7; a possible D gene is TRBD2 (5 bases). The CDR3 consists of 12 residues. Trimming removed 4 bases at V and 5 bases at J, with 9 bases between. The germline V gene has CDR1 MNHEY and CDR2 SVGAGI. The CDR3, as DNA: TGTGCCAGCAGTTTACTAGGGCACGAGCAGTACTTC. The encoded protein is CASSLLGHEQYF.

The table lists this clone with a few counts. This rearrangement joins TRBV11-3 to TRBJ2-7; the D gene is possibly TRBD1 (5 bases). This CDR3 region has 14 residues. The germline V gene has CDR1 SGHNT and CDR2 YENEEA. Between the trimmed V and J ends, which lost 3 bases and 0 bases, there was a span of 9 bases. The CDR3 loop reads CASSLRQTSYEQYF. CDR3 DNA sequence: TGTGCCAGCAGCTTGAGACAGACCTCCTACGAGCAGTACTTC. The full variable domain, in which reference TRBV11-3 and TRBJ2-7 provide the parts outside the CDR3, is EAGVVQSPRYKIIEKKQPVAFWCNPISGHNTLYWYLQNLGQGPELLIRYENEEAVDDSQLPKDRFSAERLKGVDSTLKIQPAELGDSAVYLCASSLRQTSYEQYFGPGTRLTVT.

The rearrangement uses TRBV5-1 and TRBJ2-3, with 10 bases matching TRBD2. Germline assignment: CDR1 SGHRS and CDR2 YFSETQ. The V segment lost 3 bases and the J segment 5 bases; nucleotides outside the gene matches: 9. CDR3 size: 16 residues. CDR3 coding DNA: TGCGCCAGCAGCTCCACCACTAGCGGGGCTCAAGATACGCAGTATTTT. This sequence encodes CASSSTTSGAQDTQYF.

The rearrangement links TRBV30 to TRBJ2-1; 8 nucleotides match TRBD1. In germline, CDR1 is GTSNPN, CDR2 SVGIG (reference sequence). The trim removed 0 bases at V and 3 bases at J, leaving 4 bases unmatched. The CDR3 is made up of 15 amino acids. The chain's CDR3 is CAWSVTGAIYNEQFF. Here the CDR3 DNA reads TGTGCCTGGAGTGTGACAGGGGCGATCTACAATGAGCAGTTCTTC.

The chain links TRBV6-1 to TRBJ2-1, with 7 nucleotides matching TRBD2. The ends lost 6 bases at V and 14 bases at J; junction bases unmatched: 16. Germline-derived CDR1 and CDR2 are MNHNS and SASEGT. The CDR3 runs to 14 residues. CDR3 sequence (DNA): TGTGCCAGCAGCCCACTGATGCAAGCGGGATATGAGTTCTTC. It is translated as CASSPLMQAGYEFF.

The chain recombines TRBV4-3 with TRBJ1-2; 9 bases align to TRBD1. Germline V gene lookup returns CDR1 LGHNA and CDR2 YSLEER. The CDR3 has 14 residues. J gave up 7 bases and V 5 bases, and 8 bases lay outside the gene matches. This CDR3 reads CASSLNRDRAGYTF. In nucleotides, the CDR3 is TGCGCCAGCAGCTTAAACCGGGACAGGGCTGGCTACACCTTC.

The chain uses TRBV5-1 and TRBJ1-4; possible D gene TRBD1, 6 bases. Germline loops: CDR1 SGHRS, CDR2 YFSETQ. The CDR3 consists of 17 residues. V shed 0 bases and J shed 1 base, with 13 bases lying between them. CDR3 DNA sequence: TGCGCCAGCAGCTTGGTGAGCGGGGGGCAAACTAATGAAAAACTGTTTTTT. Its translation: CASSLVSGGQTNEKLFF.

V is TRBV30 and J is TRBJ1-3; no firm D call. Germline-derived CDR1 and CDR2 are GTSNPN and SVGIG (reference sequence). The CDR3 runs 12 residues. Trimming shortened V by 4 bases and J by 4 bases, and 8 bases separated the two germline ends. CDR3 in amino acids: CAWKSPGNTIYF. The CDR3 nucleotides read TGTGCCTGGAAGAGTCCAGGAAACACCATATATTTT.

The chain has TRBV18 and TRBJ1-1; D is possibly TRBD1 (5 bases). Deletions cut 0 bases from V and 4 bases from J, with 9 bases between. CDR3 size: 14 residues. The germline gives CDR1 KGHSH, CDR2 LQKENI. The CDR3 spells CASSPPGVGTEAFF. DNA of the CDR3: TGTGCCAGCTCACCACCAGGGGTGGGCACTGAAGCTTTCTTT.